This T cell receptor (beta chain) derives from a study of blood T cell repertoires in COVID-19. Study information: Material from acute and convalescent COVID-19 was sourced from the United States, Italy and Spain. T cells, B-cell-depleted T cells, or PBMCs provided the cDNA or gDNA that served as material.

CDR1 is SQVTM and CDR2 is ANQGSEA in the germline V gene. This CDR3 spans 15 amino acids. J gave up 4 bases and V 4 bases, and 7 bases lay outside the gene matches. Under the authors' procedure: The authors estimated nucleated cell counts from reference gene primer amplification. Here immunoSEQ multiplex PCR was the method, and the copy in TCRdb shows in-frame clones only, minus some. V and J calls and clone size follow that table, whereas D and trimming were derived from the DNA. The data show about 220,000 clones, more than 70% seen once. The TCR comes from a human donor in a cohort sampled during active COVID-19. This chain links TRBV29-1 with TRBJ1-2; 12 bases map to TRBD1. The specimen sequenced was peripheral blood. CDR3 protein: CSVGKGQGAGYGYTF. The CDR3 DNA sequence: TGCAGCGTTGGGAAGGGACAGGGGGCCGGCTATGGCTACACCTTC.